This T cell receptor (beta chain) came from a study of blood T cell repertoires in COVID-19. Looking at the study overall: T cells, B-cell-depleted T cells, or PBMCs provided the cDNA or gDNA that served as material.

Original analysis: Estimation of nucleated cell counts relied on the amplification of reference gene primers. Assay used: immunoSEQ multiplex PCR; TCRdb lists only in-frame clones, some missing. V and J calls and clone size are those listed in that table; D and trimming were worked out from the DNA. This sample has 150,000 or so clones, with about 90% found just once. Participants had their cohort set by participant-reported clinical history. Trimming cost V 5 bases and J 4 bases, with 17 bases left between them. This CDR3 is built from 16 residues. Germline CDR1 PRHDT, CDR2 FYEKMQ (reference sequence).

Sequenced input: PBMCs or T cells enriched from blood (not recorded which). This clonotype was obtained from a woman in her forties or fifties who had recovered from COVID-19. The chain has TRBV13 and TRBJ2-2; no firm D call. The CDR3 region is CASSPRPATGTGELFF. In DNA form, the CDR3 reads TGTGCCAGCAGCCCCCGTCCTGCCACGGGCACCGGGGAGCTGTTTTTT.